The sequence of this T cell receptor beta chain was determined in a study of shared clonotypes between healthy human individuals. As for the study in general: With ages of 18 to 49, the donors were a couple of women and a few men.

The authors divided CD4+ cells into CD45RA+ naive and CD45RA-negative memory subsets. Deep-level running was used for the assay. Sequencing used immunoSEQ multiplex PCR; TCRdb keeps in-frame clones, though not all of them. The table has roughly 1 million clones, around 78% seen once. The CDR3 runs 14 residues. With 0 bases clipped from V and 1 base from J, the junction kept 0 bases outside the gene matches. The germline gives CDR1 SGHRS, CDR2 YFSETQ. About this clone: This specimen includes other DNA sequences encoding the same CDR3.

The sample comprised memory CD4+ T cells from PBMCs. Subset denoted: CD45RA-negative fraction. The TCR sequence derives from a man aged 18 to 30 in good health. Some clones in this sample may be carry-over from other donors' samples. The rearrangement links TRBV5-1 to TRBJ2-7, with 8 bases identical to TRBD1. The CDR3 bases are TGCGCCAGCAGCTTGGACAGGGGGTCCTACGAGCAGTACTTC. Its protein is CASSLDRGSYEQYF.